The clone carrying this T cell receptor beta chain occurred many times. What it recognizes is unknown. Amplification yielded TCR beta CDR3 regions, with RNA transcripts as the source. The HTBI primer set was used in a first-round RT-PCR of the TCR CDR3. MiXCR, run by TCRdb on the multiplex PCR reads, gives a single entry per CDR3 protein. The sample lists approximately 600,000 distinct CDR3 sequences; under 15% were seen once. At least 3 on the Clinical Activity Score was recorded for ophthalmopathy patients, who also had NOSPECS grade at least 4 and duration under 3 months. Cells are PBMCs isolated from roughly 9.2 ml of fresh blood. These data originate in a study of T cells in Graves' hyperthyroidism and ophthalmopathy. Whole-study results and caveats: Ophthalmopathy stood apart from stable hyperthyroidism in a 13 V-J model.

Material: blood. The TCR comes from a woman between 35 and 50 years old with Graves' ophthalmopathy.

The DNA of the CDR3 is TGTGCCAGCAGTTACCGTGTCCAAGCGCCCTACGAGCAGTACTTC. Protein product: CASSYRVQAPYEQYF. The genes are TRBV6-2 or TRBV6-3 and TRBJ2-7, with unresolved D. Trimming shortened V by 2 bases and J by 2 bases, and 13 bases separated the two germline ends. Germline values: CDR1 MNHEY, CDR2 SVGEGT. This CDR3 contains 15 residues.